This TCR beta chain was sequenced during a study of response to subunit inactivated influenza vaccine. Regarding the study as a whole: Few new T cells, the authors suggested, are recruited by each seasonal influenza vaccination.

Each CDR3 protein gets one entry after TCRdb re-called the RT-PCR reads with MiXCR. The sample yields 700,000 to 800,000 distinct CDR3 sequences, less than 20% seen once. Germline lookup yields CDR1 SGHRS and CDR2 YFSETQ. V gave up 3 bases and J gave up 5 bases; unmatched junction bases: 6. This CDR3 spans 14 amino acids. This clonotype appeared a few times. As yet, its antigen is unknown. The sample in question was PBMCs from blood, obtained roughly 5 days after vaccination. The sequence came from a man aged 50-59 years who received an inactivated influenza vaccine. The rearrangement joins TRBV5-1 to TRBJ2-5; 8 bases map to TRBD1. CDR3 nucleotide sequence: TGCGCCAGCAGCTCAGGGGGCTCTTTCGAGACCCAGTACTTC. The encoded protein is CASSSGGSFETQYF. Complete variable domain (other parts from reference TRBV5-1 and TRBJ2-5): KAGVTQTPRYLIKTRGQQVTLSCSPISGHRSVSWYQQTPGQGLQFLFEYFSETQRNKGNFPGRFSGRQFSNSRSEMNVSTLELGDSALYLCASSSGGSFETQYFGPGTRLLVL.